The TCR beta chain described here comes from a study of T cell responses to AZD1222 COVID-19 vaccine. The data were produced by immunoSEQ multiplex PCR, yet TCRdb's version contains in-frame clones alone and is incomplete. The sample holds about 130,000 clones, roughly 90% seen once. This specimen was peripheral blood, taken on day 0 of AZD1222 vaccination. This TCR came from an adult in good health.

CDR3 nucleotide sequence: TGTGCCAGCAGCTTGGTTGGGACCCCCACCGGGGAGCTGTTTTTT. Translated: CASSLVGTPTGELFF. V is TRBV5-4 and J is TRBJ2-2, with D tentatively TRBD1 or TRBD2 (5 bases each). Germline CDR1 and CDR2: SGHNT and YYREEE (reference sequence). V lost 0 bases and J 4 bases, leaving 10 bases between the germline ends. The CDR3 loop spans 15 amino acids.